A single sample gave rise to the 7 T cell receptor beta chains below, sequenced in a study of blood T cell repertoires in COVID-19. Generated by immunoSEQ multiplex PCR, the TCRdb table keeps only in-frame clones and is missing some. The data contain 35,000 to 45,000 clones, around four fifths of them singletons. The sample comprised peripheral blood. The receptor set was obtained from a human donor in a cohort sampled during active COVID-19.

This sequence joins TRBV5-6 and TRBJ2-5, with a weak D call TRBD1 (5 bases). CDR3 length: 14 residues. Germline assignment: CDR1 SGHDT and CDR2 YYEEEE. Trimming took off 2 bases at V and 2 bases at J, with 10 bases between the two ends. The CDR3 DNA sequence: TGTGCCAGCAGCTTCCAGGGTAGGCAAGAGACCCAGTACTTC. This codes for CASSFQGRQETQYF. Full variable domain (remainder filled in from reference TRBV5-6 and TRBJ2-5): DAGVTQSPTHLIKTRGQQVTLRCSPKSGHDTVSWYQQALGQGPQFIFQYYEEEERQRGNFPDRFSGHQFPNYSSELNVNALLLGDSALYLCASSFQGRQETQYFGPGTRLLVL.

This chain joins TRBV6-2 or TRBV6-3 and TRBJ1-1; D unclear. V was pared by 4 bases and J by 0 bases, with 6 bases between. The CDR3 is 13 residues long. CDR1 MNHEY and CDR2 SVGEGT come from the germline V gene. The CDR3 region is CASSFLMNTEAFF. The CDR3 coding sequence is TGTGCCAGCAGTTTCCTTATGAACACTGAAGCTTTCTTT.

The chain recombines TRBV25-1 with TRBJ1-4; 7 bases align to TRBD1. The CDR3 length is 15 residues. The germline CDR1 and CDR2 sequences are MGHDK and SYGVNS. V lost 5 bases to trimming and J lost 4 bases; unmatched junction nucleotides: 7. The CDR3 sequence: CASSLPTGINEKLFF. As DNA, the CDR3 is TGTGCCAGCAGTCTACCGACAGGGATTAATGAAAAACTGTTTTTT.

The rearrangement links TRBV6-5 to TRBJ2-7; 9 bases match TRBD1. In germline, CDR1 is MNHEY, CDR2 SVGAGI. Unmatched junction bases numbered 8, after V lost 5 bases and J lost 3 bases. The CDR3 has 15 amino acids. CDR3 sequence: CASSTGTGNNYEQYF. CDR3 DNA sequence: TGTGCCAGCAGTACCGGGACAGGGAACAACTACGAGCAGTACTTC.

The DNA for the CDR3 is TGTGCCAGCAGCCAAAACTCTGGGGCCAACGTCCTGACTTTC. The encoded protein is CASSQNSGANVLTF. The gene calls are TRBV7-3 and TRBJ2-6, with no clear D. The CDR3 sequence is 14 residues long. The germline CDR1 and CDR2 sequences are SGHTA and FQGTGA. V was clipped by 5 bases and J by 0 bases, with 5 bases between them.

This chain connects TRBV19 to TRBJ2-5; D may be TRBD2 (6 bases). Germline CDR1 is LNHDA and CDR2 is SQIVND (reference sequence). Trimming took off 3 bases at V and 7 bases at J, with 12 bases between the two ends. The CDR3 covers 13 residues. The CDR3 region is CASSIGGGGTQYF. The DNA for the CDR3 is TGTGCCAGTAGTATTGGTGGGGGAGGGACCCAGTACTTC.

The chain recombines TRBV7-9 with TRBJ2-3; D uncertain. V shed 0 bases and J shed 2 bases, with 6 bases lying between them. The CDR3 contains 14 residues. Germline CDR1 is SEHNR and CDR2 is FQNEAQ (reference sequence). The CDR3 here is CASSLAGDTDTQYF. Here the CDR3 DNA reads TGTGCCAGCAGCTTAGCGGGCGACACAGATACGCAGTATTTT.